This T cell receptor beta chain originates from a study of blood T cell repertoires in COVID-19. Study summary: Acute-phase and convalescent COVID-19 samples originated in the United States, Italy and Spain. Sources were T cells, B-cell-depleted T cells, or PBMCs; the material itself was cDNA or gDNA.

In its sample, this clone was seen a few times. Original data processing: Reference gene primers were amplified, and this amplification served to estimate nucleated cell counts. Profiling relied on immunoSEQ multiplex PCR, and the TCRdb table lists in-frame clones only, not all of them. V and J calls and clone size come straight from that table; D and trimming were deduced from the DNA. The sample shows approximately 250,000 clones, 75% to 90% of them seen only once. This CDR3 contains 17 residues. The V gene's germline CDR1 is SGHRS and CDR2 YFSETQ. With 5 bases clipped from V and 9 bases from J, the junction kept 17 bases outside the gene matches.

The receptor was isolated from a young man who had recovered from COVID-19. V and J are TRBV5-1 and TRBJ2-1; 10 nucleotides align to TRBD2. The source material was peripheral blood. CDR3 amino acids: CASSRNYKRGGLGEQFF. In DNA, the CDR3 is TGCGCCAGCAGTCGGAATTACAAGCGGGGGGGCCTTGGTGAGCAGTTCTTC.